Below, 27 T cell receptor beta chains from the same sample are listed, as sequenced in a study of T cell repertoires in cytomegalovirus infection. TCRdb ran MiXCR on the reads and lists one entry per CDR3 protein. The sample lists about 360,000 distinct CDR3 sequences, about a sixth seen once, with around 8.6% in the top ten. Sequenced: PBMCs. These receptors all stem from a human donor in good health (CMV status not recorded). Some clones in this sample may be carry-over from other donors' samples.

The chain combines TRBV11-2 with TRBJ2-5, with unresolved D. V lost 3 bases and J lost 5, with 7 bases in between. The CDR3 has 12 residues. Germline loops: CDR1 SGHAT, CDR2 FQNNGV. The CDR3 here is CASSFSLETQYF. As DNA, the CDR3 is TGTGCCAGCAGCTTCAGCTTGGAGACCCAGTACTTC.

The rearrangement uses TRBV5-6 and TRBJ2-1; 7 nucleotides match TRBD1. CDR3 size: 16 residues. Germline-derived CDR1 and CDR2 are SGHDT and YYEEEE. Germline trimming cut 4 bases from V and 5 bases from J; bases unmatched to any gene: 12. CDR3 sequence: CASSPTGQTPNNEQFF. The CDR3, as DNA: TGTGCCAGCAGCCCAACGGGACAGACCCCCAACAATGAGCAGTTCTTC.

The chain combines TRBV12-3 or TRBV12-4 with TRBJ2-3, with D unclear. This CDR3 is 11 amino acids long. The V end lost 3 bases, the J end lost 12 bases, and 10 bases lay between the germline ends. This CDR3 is CASSFSSTQYF. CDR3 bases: TGTGCCAGCAGTTTTTCCTCGACCCAGTATTTT.

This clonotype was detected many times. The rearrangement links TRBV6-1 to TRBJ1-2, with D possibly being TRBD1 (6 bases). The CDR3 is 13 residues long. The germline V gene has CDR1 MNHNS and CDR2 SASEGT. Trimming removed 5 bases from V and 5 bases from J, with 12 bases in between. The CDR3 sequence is CASSTGAEYGYTF. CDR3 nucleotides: TGTGCCAGCAGTACGGGGGCCGAGTATGGCTACACCTTC.

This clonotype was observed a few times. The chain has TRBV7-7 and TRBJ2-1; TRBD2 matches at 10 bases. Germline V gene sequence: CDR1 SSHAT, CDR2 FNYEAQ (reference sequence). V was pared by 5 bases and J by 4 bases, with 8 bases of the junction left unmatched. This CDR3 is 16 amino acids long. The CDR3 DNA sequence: TGTGCCAGCAGCGTGACCGGGACTAGCGCATACAATGAGCAGTTCTTC. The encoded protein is CASSVTGTSAYNEQFF.

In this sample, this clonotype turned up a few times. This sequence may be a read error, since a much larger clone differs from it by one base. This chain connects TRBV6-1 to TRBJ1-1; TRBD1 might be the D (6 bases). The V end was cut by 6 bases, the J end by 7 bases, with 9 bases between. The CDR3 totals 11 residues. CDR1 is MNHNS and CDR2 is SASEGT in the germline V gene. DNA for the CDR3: TGTGCCAGCAGACGGGACATTGAAGCTTTCTTT. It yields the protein CASRRDIEAFF.

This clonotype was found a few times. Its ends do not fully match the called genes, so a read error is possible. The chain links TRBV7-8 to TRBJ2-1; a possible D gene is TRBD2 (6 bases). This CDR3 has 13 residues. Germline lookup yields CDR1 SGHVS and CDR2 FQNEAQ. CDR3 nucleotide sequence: TGTGCCAGCAGCTTAAGGCGGGAAGGAAATTTTTTATTC. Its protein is CASSLRREGNFLF. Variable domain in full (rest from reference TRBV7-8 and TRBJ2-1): GAGVSQSPRYKVAKRGQDVALRCDPISGHVSLFWYQQALGQGPEFLTYFQNEAQLDKSGLPSDRFFAERPEGSVSTLKIQRTQQEDSAVYLCASSLRREGNFLFGPGTRLTVL.

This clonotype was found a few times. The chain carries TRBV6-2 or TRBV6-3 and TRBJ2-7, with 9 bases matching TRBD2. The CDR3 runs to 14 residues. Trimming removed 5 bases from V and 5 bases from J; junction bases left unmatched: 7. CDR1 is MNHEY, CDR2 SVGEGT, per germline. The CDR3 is CASSRAGGGDEQYF. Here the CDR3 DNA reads TGTGCCAGCAGTAGAGCGGGAGGCGGGGACGAGCAGTACTTC.

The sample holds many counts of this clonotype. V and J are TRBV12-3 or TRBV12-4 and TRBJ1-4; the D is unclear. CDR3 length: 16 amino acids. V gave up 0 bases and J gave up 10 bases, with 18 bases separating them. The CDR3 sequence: CASSLASMGDGGKLFF. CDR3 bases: TGTGCCAGCAGTTTAGCCTCCATGGGTGATGGTGGAAAACTGTTTTTT.

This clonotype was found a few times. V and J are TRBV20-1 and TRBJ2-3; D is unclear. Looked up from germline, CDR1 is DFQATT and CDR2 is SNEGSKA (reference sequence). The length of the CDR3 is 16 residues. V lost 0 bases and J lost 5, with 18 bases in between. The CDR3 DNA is TGCAGTGCTAGAGAACGTTTGCCAACCTGGATAGATACGCAGTATTTT. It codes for CSARERLPTWIDTQYF.

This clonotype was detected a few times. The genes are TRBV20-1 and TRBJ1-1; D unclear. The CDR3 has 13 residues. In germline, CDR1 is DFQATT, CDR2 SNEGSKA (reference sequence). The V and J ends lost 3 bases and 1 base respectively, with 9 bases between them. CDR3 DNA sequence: TGCAGTGCTAGGGGCCATCAGAACACTGAAGCTTTCTTT. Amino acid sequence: CSARGHQNTEAFF.

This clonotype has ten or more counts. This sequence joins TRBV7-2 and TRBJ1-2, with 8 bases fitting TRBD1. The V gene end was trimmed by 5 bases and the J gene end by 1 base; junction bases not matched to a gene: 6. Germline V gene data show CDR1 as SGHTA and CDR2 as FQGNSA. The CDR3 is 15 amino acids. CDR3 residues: CASSPGTGFNYGYTF. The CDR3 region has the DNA TGTGCCAGCAGCCCGGGGACAGGATTTAACTATGGCTACACCTTC.

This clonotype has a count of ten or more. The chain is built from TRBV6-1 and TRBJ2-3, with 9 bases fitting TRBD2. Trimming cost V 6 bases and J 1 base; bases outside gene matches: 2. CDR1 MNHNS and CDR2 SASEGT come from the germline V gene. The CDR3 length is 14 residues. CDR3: CASRVAGGTDTQYF. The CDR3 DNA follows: TGTGCCAGCAGGGTAGCGGGGGGCACAGATACGCAGTATTTT.

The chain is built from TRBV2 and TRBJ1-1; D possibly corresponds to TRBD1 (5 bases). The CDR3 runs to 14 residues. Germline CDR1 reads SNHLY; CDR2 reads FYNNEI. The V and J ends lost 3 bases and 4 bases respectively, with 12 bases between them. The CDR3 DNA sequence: TGTGCCAGCAGTGATAATAGGGGTTTCACTGAAGCTTTCTTT. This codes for CASSDNRGFTEAFF.

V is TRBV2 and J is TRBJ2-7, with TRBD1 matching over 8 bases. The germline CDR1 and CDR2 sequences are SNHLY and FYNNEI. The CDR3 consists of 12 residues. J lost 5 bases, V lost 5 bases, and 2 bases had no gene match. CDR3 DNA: TGTGCCAGCAGTTGGACAGGGAACGAGCAGTACTTC. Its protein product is CASSWTGNEQYF.

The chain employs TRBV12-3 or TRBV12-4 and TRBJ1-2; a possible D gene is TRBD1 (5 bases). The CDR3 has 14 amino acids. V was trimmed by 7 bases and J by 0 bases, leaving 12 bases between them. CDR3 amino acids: CASTPRGTNYGYTF. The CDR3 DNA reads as TGTGCCAGCACCCCTCGGGGGACTAACTATGGCTACACCTTC.

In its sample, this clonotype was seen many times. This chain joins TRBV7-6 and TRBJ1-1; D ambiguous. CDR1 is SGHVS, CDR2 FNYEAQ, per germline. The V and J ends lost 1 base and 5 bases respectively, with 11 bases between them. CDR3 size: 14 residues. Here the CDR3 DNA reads TGTGCCAGCAGCTTAGTCGGGGATAGTACTGAAGCTTTCTTT. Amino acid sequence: CASSLVGDSTEAFF.

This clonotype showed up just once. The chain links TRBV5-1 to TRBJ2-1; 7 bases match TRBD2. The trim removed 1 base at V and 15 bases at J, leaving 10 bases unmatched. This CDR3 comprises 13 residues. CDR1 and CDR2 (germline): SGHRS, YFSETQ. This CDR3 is CASSLTSSGSPFF. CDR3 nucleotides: TGCGCCAGCAGCTTGACCTCTAGCGGATCGCCGTTCTTC.

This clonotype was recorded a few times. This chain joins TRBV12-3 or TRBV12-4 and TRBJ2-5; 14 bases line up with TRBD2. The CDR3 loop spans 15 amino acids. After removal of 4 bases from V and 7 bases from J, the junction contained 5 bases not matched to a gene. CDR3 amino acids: CASSSTSGRAWTQYF. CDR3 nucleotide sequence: TGTGCCAGCAGTTCGACTAGCGGGAGGGCCTGGACCCAGTACTTC.

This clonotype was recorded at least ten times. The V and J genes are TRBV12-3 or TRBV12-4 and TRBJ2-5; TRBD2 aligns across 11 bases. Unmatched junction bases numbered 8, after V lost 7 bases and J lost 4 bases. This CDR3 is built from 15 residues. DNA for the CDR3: TGTGCCAGCACCCTAGTTAGCGGGGGGGCAGAGACCCAGTACTTC. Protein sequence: CASTLVSGGAETQYF.

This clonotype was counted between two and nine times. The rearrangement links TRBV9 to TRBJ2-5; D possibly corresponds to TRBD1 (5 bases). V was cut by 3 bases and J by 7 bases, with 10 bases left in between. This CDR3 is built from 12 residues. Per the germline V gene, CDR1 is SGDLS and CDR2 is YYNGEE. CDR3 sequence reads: CASSGFTGTQYF. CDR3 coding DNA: TGTGCCAGCAGCGGCTTTACAGGGACCCAGTACTTC. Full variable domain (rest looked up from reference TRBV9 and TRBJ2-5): DSGVTQTPKHLITATGQRVTLRCSPRSGDLSVYWYQQSLDQGLQFLIQYYNGEERAKGNILERFSAQQFPDLHSELNLSSLELGDSALYFCASSGFTGTQYFGPGTRLLVL.

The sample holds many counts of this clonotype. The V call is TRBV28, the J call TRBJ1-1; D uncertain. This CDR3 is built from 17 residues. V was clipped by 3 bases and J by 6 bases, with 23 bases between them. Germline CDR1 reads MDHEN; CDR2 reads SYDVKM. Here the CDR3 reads CASSFTTPNNPSSEAFF. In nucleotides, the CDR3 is TGTGCCAGCAGTTTTACAACACCAAATAACCCGAGTTCTGAAGCTTTCTTT.

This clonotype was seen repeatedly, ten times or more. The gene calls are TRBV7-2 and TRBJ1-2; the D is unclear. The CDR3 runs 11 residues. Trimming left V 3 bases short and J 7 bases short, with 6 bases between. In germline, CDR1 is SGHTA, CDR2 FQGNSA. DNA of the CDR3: TGTGCCAGCAGCTTTTATTTTGGCTACACCTTC. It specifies CASSFYFGYTF. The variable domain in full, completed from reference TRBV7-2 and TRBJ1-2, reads GAGVSQSPSNKVTEKGKDVELRCDPISGHTALYWYRQSLGQGLEFLIYFQGNSAPDKSGLPSDRFSAERTGGSVSTLTIQRTQQEDSAVYLCASSFYFGYTFGSGTRLTVV.

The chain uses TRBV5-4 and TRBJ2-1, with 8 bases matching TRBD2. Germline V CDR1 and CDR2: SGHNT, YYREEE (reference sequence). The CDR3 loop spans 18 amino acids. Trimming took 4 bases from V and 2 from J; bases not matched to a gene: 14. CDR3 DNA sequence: TGTGCCAGCAGCAGACCATCCTCCGGGACTAGAACCTACAATGAGCAGTTCTTC. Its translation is CASSRPSSGTRTYNEQFF.

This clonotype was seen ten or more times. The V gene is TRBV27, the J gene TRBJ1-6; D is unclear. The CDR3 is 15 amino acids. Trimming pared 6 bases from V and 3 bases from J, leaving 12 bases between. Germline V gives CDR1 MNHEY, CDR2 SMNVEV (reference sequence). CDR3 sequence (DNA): TGTGCCAGCAGCCCGCGACCCTTCTATAATTCACCCCTCCACTTT. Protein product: CASSPRPFYNSPLHF.

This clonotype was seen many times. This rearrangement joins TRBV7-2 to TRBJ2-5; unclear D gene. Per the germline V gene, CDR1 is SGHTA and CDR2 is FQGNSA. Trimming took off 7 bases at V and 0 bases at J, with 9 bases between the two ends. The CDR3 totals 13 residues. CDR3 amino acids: CASNLGNQETQYF. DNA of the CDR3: TGTGCCAGCAACCTCGGAAACCAAGAGACCCAGTACTTC.

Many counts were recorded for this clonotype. CDR3 DNA sequence: TGCGCCAGCAGCCAAAGGGCAGGGACCTATGGCTACACCTTC. This encodes CASSQRAGTYGYTF. The chain combines TRBV4-1 with TRBJ1-2; TRBD1 is a possible D gene (5 bases). CDR3 size: 14 residues. CDR1 and CDR2 (germline): MGHRA, YSYEKL. V was cut by 2 bases and J by 4 bases, with 11 bases left in between.